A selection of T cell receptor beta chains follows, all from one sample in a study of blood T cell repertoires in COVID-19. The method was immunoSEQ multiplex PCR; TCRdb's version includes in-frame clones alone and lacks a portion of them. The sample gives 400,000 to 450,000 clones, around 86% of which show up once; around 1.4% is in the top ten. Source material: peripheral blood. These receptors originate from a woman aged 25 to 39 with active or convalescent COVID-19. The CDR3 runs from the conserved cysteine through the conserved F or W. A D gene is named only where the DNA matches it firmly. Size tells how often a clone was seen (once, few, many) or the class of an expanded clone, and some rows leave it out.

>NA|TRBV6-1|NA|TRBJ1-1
TGTGCCAGCAGTGAAATCCTAATGAACACTGAAGCTTTCTTT
CASSEILMNTEAFF
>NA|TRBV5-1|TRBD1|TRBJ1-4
TGCGCCAGCAGCGAGGGGACAGGGAGTGAAAAACTGTTTTTT
CASSEGTGSEKLFF
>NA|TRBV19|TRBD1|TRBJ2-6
TGTGCCTCCCAGGACAGGGGGCGATCCTCTGGGGCCAACGTCCTGACTTTC
CASQDRGRSSGANVLTF
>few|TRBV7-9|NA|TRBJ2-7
TGTGCCAGCAGCTTAGCCCAGTTCTACGAGCAGTACTTC
CASSLAQFYEQYF
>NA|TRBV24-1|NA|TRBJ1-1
TGTGCCACCAGGTCCCGGGTGAACACTGAAGCTTTCTTT
CATRSRVNTEAFF
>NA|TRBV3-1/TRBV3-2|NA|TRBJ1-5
TGTGCCAGCTCCCCGGGGGGGTTTCAGCCCCAGCATTTT
CASSPGGFQPQHF
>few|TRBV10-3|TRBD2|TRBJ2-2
TGTGCCATCAGTCCTAGCGGGGGGGAAGACACCGGGGAGCTGTTTTTT
CAISPSGGEDTGELFF
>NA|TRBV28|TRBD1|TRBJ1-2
TGTGCCAGCACCCCAGGGACAGCTAACTATGGCTACACCTTC
CASTPGTANYGYTF
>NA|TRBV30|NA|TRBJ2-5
TGTGCCTGGAGTGAGAGCTCGGAGACCCAGTACTTC
CAWSESSETQYF
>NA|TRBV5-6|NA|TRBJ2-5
TGTGCCAGCAGCTTGAGGACAGGGGGGACTAGCCCTAAAGAGACCCAGTACTTC
CASSLRTGGTSPKETQYF
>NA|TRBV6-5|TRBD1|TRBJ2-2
TGTGCCAGCAGATCGGGACAGTTAAACACCGGGGAGCTGTTTTTT
CASRSGQLNTGELFF
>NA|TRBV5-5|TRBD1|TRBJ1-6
TGTGCCAGCAGCCTGGACAGGTACTCCTATAATTCACCCCTCCACTTT
CASSLDRYSYNSPLHF
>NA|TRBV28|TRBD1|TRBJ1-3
TGTGCCAGCAGTTCCCGACAGGGAACGGAAAACACCATATATTTT
CASSSRQGTENTIYF
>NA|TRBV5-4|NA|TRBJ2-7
TGTGCCAGCAGCCCGTCGGGGACTCAATCCTACGAGCAGTACTTC
CASSPSGTQSYEQYF
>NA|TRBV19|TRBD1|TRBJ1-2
TGTGCCAGTACTCCCGGACAGGGGGGCTTCTATGGCTACACCTTC
CASTPGQGGFYGYTF
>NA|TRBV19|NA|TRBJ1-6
TGTGCCAGTAGTATAGCCCTCCTACGGGCGGGAAGCTCCTATAATTCACCCCTCCACTTT
CASSIALLRAGSSYNSPLHF
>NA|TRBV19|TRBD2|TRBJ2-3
TGTGCCAGTAGTGTCTCACTAGCGGCCAGCGGAACAGATACGCAGTATTTT
CASSVSLAASGTDTQYF
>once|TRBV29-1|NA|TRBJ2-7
TGCAGCGTCGCCCCCGAGGACAGTTACGAGCAGTACTTC
CSVAPEDSYEQYF
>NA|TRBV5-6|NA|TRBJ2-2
TGTGCCAGCAGATCAAGTCCGGGTGCCGGGGAGCTGTTTTTT
CASRSSPGAGELFF
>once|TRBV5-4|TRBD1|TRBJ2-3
TGTGCCAGCAGCCCGGGACAGGGCGTAGCAGATACGCAGTATTTT
CASSPGQGVADTQYF
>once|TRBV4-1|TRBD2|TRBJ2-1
TGCGCCAGCAGCCAGGACCTGACTAGCGGGATCTACAATGAGCAGTTCTTC
CASSQDLTSGIYNEQFF
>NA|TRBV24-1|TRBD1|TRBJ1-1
TGTGCCACCAGTGATCCAGGGGGCCTGGCTTTCTTT
CATSDPGGLAFF